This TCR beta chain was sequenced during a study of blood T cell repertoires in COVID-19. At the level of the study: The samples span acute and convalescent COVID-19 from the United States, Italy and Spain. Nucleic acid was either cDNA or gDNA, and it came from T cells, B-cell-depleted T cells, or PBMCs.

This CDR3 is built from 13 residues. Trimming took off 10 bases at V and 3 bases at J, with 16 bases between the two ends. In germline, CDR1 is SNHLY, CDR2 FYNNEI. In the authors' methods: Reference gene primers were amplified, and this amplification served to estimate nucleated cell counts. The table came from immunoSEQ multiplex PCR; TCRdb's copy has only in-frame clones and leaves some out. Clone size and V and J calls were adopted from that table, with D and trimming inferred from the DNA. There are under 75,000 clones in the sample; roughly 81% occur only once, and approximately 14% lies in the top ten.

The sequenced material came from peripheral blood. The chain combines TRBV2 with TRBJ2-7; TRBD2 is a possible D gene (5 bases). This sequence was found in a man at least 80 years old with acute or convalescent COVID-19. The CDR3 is CAIQPSGFYEQYF. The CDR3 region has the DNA TGTGCCATCCAACCTTCGGGGTTCTACGAGCAGTACTTC.